The 16 T cell receptor beta chains given below trace back to one sample, sequenced in a study of blood T cell repertoires in COVID-19. The method was immunoSEQ multiplex PCR; TCRdb's version includes in-frame clones alone and lacks a portion of them. The sample holds 250,000 to 300,000 clones, almost 85% seen once. Source material: peripheral blood. The receptors shown here come from a man in his fifties with active or convalescent COVID-19.

V gene TRBV5-4 combines with J gene TRBJ2-2; 10 bases are shared with TRBD2. V was pared by 4 bases and J by 1 base, with 4 bases of the junction left unmatched. The germline V gene encodes CDR1 SGHNT and CDR2 YYREEE (reference sequence). The CDR3 is 16 residues long. CDR3 loop: CASSARTSGNTGELFF. DNA for the CDR3: TGTGCCAGCAGCGCAAGGACTAGCGGGAACACCGGGGAGCTGTTTTTT.

J is TRBJ2-1 and V is TRBV5-4; TRBD1 matches 8 bases. Germline V gives CDR1 SGHNT, CDR2 YYREEE (reference sequence). The V and J ends lost 4 bases and 8 bases, in that order; junction bases with no gene match: 8. The CDR3 has 14 residues. Written as DNA, the CDR3 is TGTGCCAGCAGCGAAGGACAGGGTGTGGATGAGCAGTTCTTC. It codes for CASSEGQGVDEQFF.

J is TRBJ2-1 and V is TRBV5-5, with D uncertain. CDR3 length equals 11 residues. Germline assignment: CDR1 SGHKS and CDR2 YYEKEE (reference sequence). Trimming shortened V by 4 bases and J by 5 bases, and 4 bases separated the two germline ends. CDR3 sequence: CASSLHNEQFF. In nucleotides, the CDR3 is TGTGCCAGCAGCCTCCACAATGAGCAGTTCTTC.

V and J are TRBV27 and TRBJ1-4; maybe TRBD1 (6 bases). CDR1 MNHEY and CDR2 SMNVEV come from the germline V gene (reference sequence). The ends were cut back, 8 bases at V and 0 bases at J, with 13 bases in the middle. The CDR3 is 15 amino acids. In nucleotides, the CDR3 is TGTGCCAGCTCAAGGTACAGGGCAACTAATGAAAAACTGTTTTTT. The encoded protein is CASSRYRATNEKLFF. The full variable domain, completed using reference TRBV27 and TRBJ1-4, is EAQVTQNPRYLITVTGKKLTVTCSQNMNHEYMSWYRQDPGLGLRQIYYSMNVEVTDKGDVPEGYKVSRKEKRNFPLILESPSPNQTSLYFCASSRYRATNEKLFFGSGTQLSVL.

V gene TRBV7-9 combines with J gene TRBJ1-1, with D perhaps TRBD1 (5 bases). Germline V gene sequence: CDR1 SEHNR, CDR2 FQNEAQ (reference sequence). This CDR3 spans 14 amino acids. The V end was cut by 5 bases, the J end by 4 bases, with 14 bases between. DNA of the CDR3: TGTGCCAGCAGCCCGGAGGGGTTTGGCACTGAAGCTTTCTTT. It translates to CASSPEGFGTEAFF.

The chain links TRBV7-2 to TRBJ2-4; tentative D call: TRBD2 (6 bases). CDR1 is SGHTA and CDR2 is FQGNSA in the germline V gene. V lost 6 bases and J 1 base, leaving 16 bases between the germline ends. The CDR3 is 16 residues long. CDR3 region: CASSSDGTPAKNIQYF. Here the CDR3 DNA reads TGTGCCAGCAGTTCCGATGGGACTCCGGCCAAAAACATTCAGTACTTC.

This chain uses TRBV28 with TRBJ1-1; a weak D match, TRBD1 (5 bases). Trimming left V 7 bases short and J 4 bases short, with 10 bases between. Germline V gene data show CDR1 as MDHEN and CDR2 as SYDVKM. The CDR3 length is 12 residues. The chain's CDR3 is CASTTGLTEAFF. In DNA form, the CDR3 reads TGTGCCAGCACTACAGGCCTCACTGAAGCTTTCTTT.

The V gene is TRBV2, the J gene TRBJ2-7; 7 nucleotides agree with TRBD1. The V and J ends lost 5 bases and 4 bases, in that order; junction bases with no gene match: 5. The germline CDR1 and CDR2 sequences are SNHLY and FYNNEI. The CDR3 runs 13 residues. CDR3: CASSWGQSYEQYF. In DNA, the CDR3 is TGTGCCAGCAGTTGGGGACAGTCATACGAGCAGTACTTC. Supplemented by reference TRBV2 and TRBJ2-7, the full variable domain reads EPEVTQTPSHQVTQMGQEVILRCVPISNHLYFYWYRQILGQKVEFLVSFYNNEISEKSEIFDDQFSVERPDGSNFTLKIRSTKLEDSAMYFCASSWGQSYEQYFGPGTRLTVT.

This rearrangement joins TRBV7-2 to TRBJ1-1, with a possible D match to TRBD1 (5 bases). Germline V gene lookup returns CDR1 SGHTA and CDR2 FQGNSA. The CDR3 totals 13 residues. V lost 7 bases and J lost 3, with 12 bases in between. CDR3 coding DNA: TGTGCCAGCACTCCCCAGGGTGACACTGAAGCTTTCTTT. It yields the protein CASTPQGDTEAFF. The full variable domain, with the rest looked up from reference TRBV7-2 and TRBJ1-1, is GAGVSQSPSNKVTEKGKDVELRCDPISGHTALYWYRQSLGQGLEFLIYFQGNSAPDKSGLPSDRFSAERTGGSVSTLTIQRTQQEDSAVYLCASTPQGDTEAFFGQGTRLTVV.

The chain links TRBV5-6 to TRBJ1-2; D possibly corresponds to TRBD1 (5 bases). Germline values: CDR1 SGHDT, CDR2 YYEEEE. The CDR3 length is 15 residues. The V and J ends lost 3 bases and 6 bases respectively, with 18 bases between them. The DNA for the CDR3 is TGTGCCAGCAGCTCCTGGAGGGCAGGGCGGCATGGCTACACCTTC. It is translated as CASSSWRAGRHGYTF.

The rearrangement uses TRBV10-2 and TRBJ1-3; D may be TRBD1 (6 bases). This CDR3 is 14 amino acids long. Germline CDR1 WSHSY, CDR2 SAAADI. With 10 bases removed from V and 0 bases from J, the gap between germline ends came to 13 bases. CDR3 in DNA: TGCGCCAACCAGGGGCATCTCTCTGGAAACACCATATATTTT. Amino acid sequence: CANQGHLSGNTIYF.

The V and J genes are TRBV28 and TRBJ2-7, with D possibly matching TRBD2 (7 bases). Germline CDR1 and CDR2: MDHEN and SYDVKM. The CDR3 extends over 13 amino acids. V lost 7 bases and J lost 4, with 14 bases in between. The CDR3 loop is CASTQGRGYEQYF. DNA of the CDR3: TGTGCCAGCACCCAGGGGCGGGGGTACGAGCAGTACTTC. Filled out from reference TRBV28 and TRBJ2-7, the complete variable domain reads DVKVTQSSRYLVKRTGEKVFLECVQDMDHENMFWYRQDPGLGLRLIYFSYDVKMKEKGDIPEGYSVSREKKERFSLILESASTNQTSMYLCASTQGRGYEQYFGPGTRLTVT.

This rearrangement joins TRBV5-8 to TRBJ2-2; TRBD1 matches 8 bases. Germline CDR1 and CDR2: SGHTS and YDEGEE. The CDR3 is 17 amino acids. J lost 0 bases, V lost 4 bases, and 8 bases had no gene match. The CDR3 DNA reads TGTGCCAGCAGCCATCGCGGACAGGGCGCGAACACCGGGGAGCTGTTTTTT. Translating gives CASSHRGQGANTGELFF.

The V gene is TRBV4-2, the J gene TRBJ2-5; 10 positions agree with TRBD2. The CDR3 is made up of 15 amino acids. The junction had 6 bases not matched to a gene; V was cut back by 3 bases and J by 5 bases. The germline gives CDR1 LGHNA, CDR2 YNFKEQ. CDR3 residues: CASSQFLAGVETQYF. The CDR3 nucleotides read TGTGCCAGCAGCCAGTTCCTAGCGGGAGTCGAGACCCAGTACTTC.

As for this clone: This sample includes further DNA sequences coding for the same CDR3. V and J are TRBV5-1 and TRBJ2-2; D perhaps matches TRBD2 (5 bases). The germline gives CDR1 SGHRS, CDR2 YFSETQ. Trimming stripped 4 bases from V and 5 bases from J, with 9 bases between. The CDR3 consists of 13 residues. The CDR3 nucleotides are TGCGCCAGCAGCCCATCGGGGACCGGGGAGCTGTTTTTT. Translated: CASSPSGTGELFF.

V and J are TRBV20-1 and TRBJ2-7, with D tentatively TRBD2 (6 bases). V was clipped by 5 bases and J by 3 bases, with 8 bases between them. The CDR3 is 11 residues long. CDR1 DFQATT and CDR2 SNEGSKA come from the germline V gene (reference sequence). Written as DNA, the CDR3 is TGCAGTGCTGGACTACTCTACGAGCAGTACTTC. It codes for CSAGLLYEQYF.